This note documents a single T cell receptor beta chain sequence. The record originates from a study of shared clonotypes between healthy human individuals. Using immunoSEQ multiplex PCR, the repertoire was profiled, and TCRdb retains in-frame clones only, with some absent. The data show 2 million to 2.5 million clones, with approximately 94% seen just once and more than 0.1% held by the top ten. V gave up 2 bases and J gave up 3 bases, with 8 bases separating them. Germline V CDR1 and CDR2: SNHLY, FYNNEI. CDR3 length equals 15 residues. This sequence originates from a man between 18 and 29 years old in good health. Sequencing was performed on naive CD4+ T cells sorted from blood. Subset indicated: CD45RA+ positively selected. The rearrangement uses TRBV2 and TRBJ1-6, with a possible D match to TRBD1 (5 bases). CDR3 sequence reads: CASSESRGYNSPLHF. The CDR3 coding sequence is TGTGCCAGCAGTGAATCAAGGGGCTATAATTCACCCCTCCACTTT.